Reported below is one TCR beta chain. Its antigen is unknown. The PCR used 60 Vbeta and 13 Jbeta primers. The method was immunoSEQ multiplex PCR; TCRdb's version includes in-frame clones alone and lacks a portion of them. There are around 100,000 clones in the sample; about four fifths occur only once, and 22% lies in the top ten. The data were taken from a study of cytomegalovirus exposure and HLA in healthy donors. Regarding the study as a whole: Clonal expansion was found to be greater in HLA-associated TCR beta chains than in equally common others in a later analysis. It was only CMV serostatus that was available as immune exposure information. Later analysis identified a missense DCLRE1C variant that was linked to TCR beta V- and J-gene trimming. The authors considered a cluster of highly shared sequence variants likely to be a sequencing artifact.

The CDR3 totals 12 residues. V was pared by 10 bases and J by 3 bases, with 4 bases of the junction left unmatched. Germline V gene data show CDR1 as ENHRY and CDR2 as SYGVKD. This receptor was taken from a man between 25 and 39 years old in good health and CMV-seropositive. V usage is TRBV10-3 and J usage is TRBJ2-5; 8 nucleotides align to TRBD1. The sequencing sample was made of PBMCs. This chain's CDR3 is CATATGEETQYF. The CDR3 bases are TGTGCCACCGCGACAGGGGAAGAGACCCAGTACTTC.